A selection of T cell receptor beta chains follows, all from one sample in a study of T cell repertoires in cytomegalovirus infection. TCRdb fed the reads into MiXCR, producing one record per CDR3 protein. The sample contains 650,000 to 900,000 distinct CDR3 sequences, about 33% of which appear only once. Their antigens remain unidentified. The sample was cultured CD8+ T cells from PBMCs, taken from culture after CMV antigen stimulation. All receptors come from a human donor in good health (CMV status not recorded). Some clones in this sample may be carry-over from other donors' samples. Each CDR3 is given with its conserved first and last residue. A D gene is named only where the DNA matches it firmly. Clone size is shown for a subset of rows, as once, few, many or a class of expanded clone.

>TRBV27|NA|14|TRBD1|TRBJ1-4
TGTGCCAGCAGTTTATTGGACAGGGATGAAAAACTGTTTTTT
CASSLLDRDEKLFF
>TRBV12-3/TRBV12-4|NA|17|NA|TRBJ1-2
TGTGCCAACAGGCCTCCAACCGGTCGGGGATCAAACTATGGCTACACCTTC
CANRPPTGRGSNYGYTF
>TRBV28|NA|16|NA|TRBJ1-3
TGTGCCAGCAGTCCACCCGACAGGTGGTTGGGAAACACCATATATTTT
CASSPPDRWLGNTIYF
>TRBV7-2|NA|15|NA|TRBJ2-3
TGTGCCAGCAGCTCACTCCTCTCCAGGGGAGATACGCAGTATTTT
CASSSLLSRGDTQYF
>TRBV6-2/TRBV6-3|few|15|TRBD2|TRBJ2-5
TGTGCCAGCAGCCTGATGACTAGCAGGGAAGAGACCCAGTACTTC
CASSLMTSREETQYF
>TRBV7-6|few|18|NA|TRBJ2-3
TGTGCCAGCAGCTTACGCGAGAGTGGGGGATATTTAGGGGATACGCAGTATTTT
CASSLRESGGYLGDTQYF
>TRBV20-1|NA|15|NA|TRBJ2-4
TGCAGCCCCTGGGACTGGGGGGAGCCTAAAAACATTCAGTACTTC
CSPWDWGEPKNIQYF
>TRBV7-6|many|15|NA|TRBJ1-6
TGTGCCAGCAGCTCCTCGACATCTTATAATTCACCCCTCCACTTT
CASSSSTSYNSPLHF
>TRBV6-2/TRBV6-3|NA|13|NA|TRBJ2-5
TGTGCCAGCACCTCGGGACCTGGAGAGACCCAGTACTTC
CASTSGPGETQYF
>TRBV7-2|NA|15|NA|TRBJ1-1
TGTGCCAGCAGCTTAGAGGGCGGGGGGGGGTATGAAGCTTTCTTT
CASSLEGGGGYEAFF
>TRBV5-1|NA|11|NA|TRBJ2-2
TGCGCCAGCAGCTTCGACGGGGAGCTGTTTTTT
CASSFDGELFF
>TRBV27|NA|16|TRBD2|TRBJ2-3
TGTGCCAGCAGCCGCATGAGGGCGGGGGTCACAGATACGCAGTATTTT
CASSRMRAGVTDTQYF
>TRBV6-2/TRBV6-3|few|16|NA|TRBJ2-5
TGTGCCAGCGTCTCCGTCCGGGTCGAGAGGGGAGAGACCCAGTACTTC
CASVSVRVERGETQYF
>TRBV7-6|NA|15|TRBD1|TRBJ2-1
TGTGCCAGCAGCCCCAGGGACAGCATATACAATGAGCAGTTCTTC
CASSPRDSIYNEQFF
>TRBV5-1|NA|15|TRBD2|TRBJ2-3
TGCGCCAGCAGCTTGGTGGGACTAGGAGCAGATACGCAGTATTTT
CASSLVGLGADTQYF
>TRBV27|once|16|TRBD2|TRBJ2-1
TGTGCCAGCAGTTTCGGCGGGGGGGCCTTCTACAATGAGCAGTTCTTC
CASSFGGGAFYNEQFF
>TRBV14|NA|15|NA|TRBJ1-2
TGTGCCAGCAGCCAAGCCCTGGACACCCACTATGGCTACACCTTC
CASSQALDTHYGYTF
>TRBV7-8|many|14|TRBD2|TRBJ2-7
TGTGCCAGCAGCCAGGGACTAGGGTACTACGAGCAGTACTTC
CASSQGLGYYEQYF
>TRBV11-2|few|16|NA|TRBJ2-1
TGTGCCAGCACCCAAAGCCTGGGGGGATCCTACAATGAGCAGTTCTTC
CASTQSLGGSYNEQFF
>TRBV6-5|NA|15|TRBD1|TRBJ2-5
TGTGCCAGCAGTTACAAGGGGGCTAGGCAAGAGACCCAGTACTTC
CASSYKGARQETQYF
>TRBV12-3/TRBV12-4|NA|21|NA|TRBJ2-1
TGTGCCAGCAGTTTCCTCACAGGGGGCAAAGCGGGGGGGCCTTCGGGGAATGAGCAGTTCTTC
CASSFLTGGKAGGPSGNEQFF
>TRBV7-3|NA|15|TRBD2|TRBJ2-3
TGTGCCAGCAGCTTAGTGCGGGGGGGCAGAGATACGCAGTATTTT
CASSLVRGGRDTQYF
>TRBV6-2/TRBV6-3|few|15|TRBD1|TRBJ2-5
TGTGCCAGCAGTATGACGACAGGGGGCGGAGAGACCCAGTACTTC
CASSMTTGGGETQYF
>TRBV7-2|once|14|NA|TRBJ2-1
TGTGCCAACAGCCCCGGAGGGTCCTACAATGAGCAGTTCTTC
CANSPGGSYNEQFF
>TRBV5-5|few|13|NA|TRBJ1-4
TGTGCCAGCAGCCGTGGCGTGGGCGGAAAACTGTTTTTT
CASSRGVGGKLFF
>TRBV6-6|few|15|NA|TRBJ1-5
TGTGCCAGCAGTTATTACAGGTCGGGTGATCAGCCCCAGCATTTT
CASSYYRSGDQPQHF
>TRBV7-6|NA|13|NA|TRBJ2-2
TGTGCCAGCAGCTTAGGGGCAAGCGGGGAGCTGTTTTTT
CASSLGASGELFF
>TRBV7-9|NA|15|TRBD1|TRBJ1-1
TGTGCCAGCAGCTTCCCCAGGGGGCTTAACACTGAAGCTTTCTTT
CASSFPRGLNTEAFF
>TRBV7-2|many|13|NA|TRBJ1-6
TGTGCCAGCACCTCCGGATGGGGATCACCCCTCCACTTT
CASTSGWGSPLHF
>TRBV5-4|NA|12|NA|TRBJ1-6
TGTGCCAGCAGCCAGGGAGGGGTCACCCTCCACTTT
CASSQGGVTLHF